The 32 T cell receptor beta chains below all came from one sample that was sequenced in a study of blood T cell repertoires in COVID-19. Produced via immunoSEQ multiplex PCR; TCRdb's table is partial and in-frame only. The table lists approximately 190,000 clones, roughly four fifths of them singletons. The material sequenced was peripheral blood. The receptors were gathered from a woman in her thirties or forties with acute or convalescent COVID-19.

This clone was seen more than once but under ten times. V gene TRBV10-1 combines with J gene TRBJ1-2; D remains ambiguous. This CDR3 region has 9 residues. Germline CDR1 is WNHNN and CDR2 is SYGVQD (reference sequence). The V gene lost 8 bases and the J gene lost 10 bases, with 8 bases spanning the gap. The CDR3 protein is CASSELYTF. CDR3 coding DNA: TGCGCCAGCTCGGAGCTCTACACCTTC.

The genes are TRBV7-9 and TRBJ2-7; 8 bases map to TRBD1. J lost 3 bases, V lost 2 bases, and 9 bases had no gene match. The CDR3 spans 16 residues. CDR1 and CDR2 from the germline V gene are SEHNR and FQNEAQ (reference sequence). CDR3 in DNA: TGTGCCAGCAGCTTAAGCCCCGCAGGGGGCGTCTACGAGCAGTACTTC. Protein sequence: CASSLSPAGGVYEQYF.

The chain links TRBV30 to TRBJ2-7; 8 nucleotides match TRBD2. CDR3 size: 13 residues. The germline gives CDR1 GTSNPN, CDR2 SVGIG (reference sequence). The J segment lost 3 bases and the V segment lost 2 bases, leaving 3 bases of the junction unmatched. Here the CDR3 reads CAWSPAGVYEQYF. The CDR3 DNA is TGTGCCTGGAGTCCAGCGGGAGTCTACGAGCAGTACTTC. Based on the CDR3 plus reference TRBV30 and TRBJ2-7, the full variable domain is SQTIHQWPATLVQPVGSPLSLECTVEGTSNPNLYWYRQAAGRGLQLLFYSVGIGQISSEVPQNLSASRPQDRQFILSSKKLLLSDSGFYLCAWSPAGVYEQYFGPGTRLTVT.

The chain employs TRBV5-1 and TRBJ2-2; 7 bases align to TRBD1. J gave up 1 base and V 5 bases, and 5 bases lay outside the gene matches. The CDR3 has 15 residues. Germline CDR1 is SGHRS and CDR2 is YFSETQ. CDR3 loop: CASRRQGVNTGELFF. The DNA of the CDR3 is TGCGCCAGCAGGCGACAGGGAGTGAACACCGGGGAGCTGTTTTTT.

The CDR3 protein is CASSLRLAGDFYEQFF. DNA for the CDR3: TGCGCCAGCAGCCTCCGGCTAGCGGGGGACTTCTATGAGCAGTTCTTC. This chain connects TRBV4-1 to TRBJ2-1, with 10 bases identical to TRBD2. Germline V CDR1 and CDR2: MGHRA, YSYEKL. The CDR3 contains 16 residues. J was trimmed by 8 bases and V by 4 bases; bases with no gene match: 11.

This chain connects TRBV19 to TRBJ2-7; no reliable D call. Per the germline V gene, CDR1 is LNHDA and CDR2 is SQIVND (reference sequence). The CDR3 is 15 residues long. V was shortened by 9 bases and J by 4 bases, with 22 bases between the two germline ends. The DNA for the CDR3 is TGTGCCAGCCAACGAGGATCTTCCGAACCTTACGAGCAGTACTTC. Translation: CASQRGSSEPYEQYF.

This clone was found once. The CDR3 nucleotides read TGTGCCTGGAGCCTAGCGGGGAACAATGAGCAGTTCTTC. It codes for CAWSLAGNNEQFF. The chain joins TRBV30 to TRBJ2-1; 9 bases match TRBD2. V shed 3 bases, J shed 5 bases, and the junction held 2 bases outside the gene matches. This CDR3 region has 13 residues. Germline V CDR1 and CDR2: GTSNPN, SVGIG (reference sequence).

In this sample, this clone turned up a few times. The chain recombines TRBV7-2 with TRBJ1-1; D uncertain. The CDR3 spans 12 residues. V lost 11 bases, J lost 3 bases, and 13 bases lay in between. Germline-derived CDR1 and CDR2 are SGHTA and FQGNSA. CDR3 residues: CASGWSDTEAFF. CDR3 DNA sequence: TGTGCCTCCGGTTGGTCGGACACTGAAGCTTTCTTT.

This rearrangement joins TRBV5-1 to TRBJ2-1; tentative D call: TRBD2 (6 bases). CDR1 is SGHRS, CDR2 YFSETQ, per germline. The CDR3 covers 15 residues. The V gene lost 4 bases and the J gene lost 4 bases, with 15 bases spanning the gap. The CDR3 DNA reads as TGCGCCAGCAGCCGCCTAGCGAACTCTTACAATGAGCAGTTCTTC. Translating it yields CASSRLANSYNEQFF.

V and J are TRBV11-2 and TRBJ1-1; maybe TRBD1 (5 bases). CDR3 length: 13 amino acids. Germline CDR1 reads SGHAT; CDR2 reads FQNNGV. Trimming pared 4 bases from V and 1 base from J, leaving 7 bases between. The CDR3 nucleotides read TGTGCCAGCAGCTCTGACAGGAACACTGAAGCTTTCTTT. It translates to CASSSDRNTEAFF. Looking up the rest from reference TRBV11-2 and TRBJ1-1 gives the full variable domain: EAGVAQSPRYKIIEKRQSVAFWCNPISGHATLYWYQQILGQGPKLLIQFQNNGVVDDSQLPKDRFSAERLKGVDSTLKIQPAKLEDSAVYLCASSSDRNTEAFFGQGTRLTVV.

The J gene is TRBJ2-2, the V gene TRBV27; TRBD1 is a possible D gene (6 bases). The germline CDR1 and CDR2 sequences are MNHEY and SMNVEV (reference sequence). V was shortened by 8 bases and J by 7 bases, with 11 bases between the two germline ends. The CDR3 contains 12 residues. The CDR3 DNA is TGTGCCAGCCGCAAGGGGGTCGGGGAGCTGTTTTTT. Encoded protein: CASRKGVGELFF.

CDR3 protein: CASRTRGTGGDYEQYF. The DNA of the CDR3 is TGTGCCAGCAGAACTCGAGGGACAGGGGGGGACTACGAGCAGTACTTC. The chain is built from TRBV28 and TRBJ2-7; 11 bases fit TRBD1. The CDR3 extends over 16 amino acids. Trimming cost V 6 bases and J 3 bases; bases outside gene matches: 10. Germline V gives CDR1 MDHEN, CDR2 SYDVKM.

This CDR3 reads CASSLSSGGGNEQFF. For the CDR3, the DNA is TGTGCCAGCAGCCTCTCTAGCGGGGGGGGTAATGAGCAGTTCTTC. The genes are TRBV3-1 (or the pseudogene TRBV3-2) and TRBJ2-1; 12 bases are shared with TRBD2. With 4 bases clipped from V and 7 bases from J, the junction kept 5 bases outside the gene matches. Looked up from germline, CDR1 is LGHDT and CDR2 is YNNKEL (reference sequence). This CDR3 region has 15 residues.

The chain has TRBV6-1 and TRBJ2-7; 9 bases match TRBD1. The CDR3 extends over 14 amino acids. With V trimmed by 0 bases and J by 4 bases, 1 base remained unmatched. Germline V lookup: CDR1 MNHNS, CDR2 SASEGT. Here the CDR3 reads CASSEATGGYEQYF. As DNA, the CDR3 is TGTGCCAGCAGTGAAGCGACAGGGGGGTACGAGCAGTACTTC.

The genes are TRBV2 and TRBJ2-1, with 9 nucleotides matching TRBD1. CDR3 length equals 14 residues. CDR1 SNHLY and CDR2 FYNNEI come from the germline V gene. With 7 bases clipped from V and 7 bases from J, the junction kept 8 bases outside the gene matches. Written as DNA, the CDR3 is TGTGCCAGCACAGGAACAGGGGGCTTGAATGAGCAGTTCTTC. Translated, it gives CASTGTGGLNEQFF.

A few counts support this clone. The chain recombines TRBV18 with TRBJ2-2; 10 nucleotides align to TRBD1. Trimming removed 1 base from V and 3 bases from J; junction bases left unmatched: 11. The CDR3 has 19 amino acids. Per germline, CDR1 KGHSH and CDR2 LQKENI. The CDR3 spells CASSPRPGTGAGDTGELFF. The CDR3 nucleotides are TGTGCCAGCTCACCACGTCCCGGGACAGGGGCCGGGGACACCGGGGAGCTGTTTTTT.

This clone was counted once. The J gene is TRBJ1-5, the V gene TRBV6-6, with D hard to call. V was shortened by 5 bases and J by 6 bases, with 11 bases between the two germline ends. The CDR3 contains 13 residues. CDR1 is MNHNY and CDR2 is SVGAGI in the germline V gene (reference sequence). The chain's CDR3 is CASSHAPVQPQHF. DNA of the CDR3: TGTGCCAGCAGTCATGCCCCGGTTCAGCCCCAGCATTTT.

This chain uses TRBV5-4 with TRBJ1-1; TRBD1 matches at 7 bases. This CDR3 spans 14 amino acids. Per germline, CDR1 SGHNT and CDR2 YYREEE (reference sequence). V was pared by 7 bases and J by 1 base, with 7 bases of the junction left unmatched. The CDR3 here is CASRTDRANTEAFF. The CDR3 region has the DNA TGTGCCAGCCGTACCGACAGGGCGAACACTGAAGCTTTCTTT.

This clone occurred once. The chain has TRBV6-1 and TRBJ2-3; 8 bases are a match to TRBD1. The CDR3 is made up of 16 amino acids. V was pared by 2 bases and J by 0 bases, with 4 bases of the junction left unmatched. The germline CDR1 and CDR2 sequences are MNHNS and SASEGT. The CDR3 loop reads CASSERDRLSTDTQYF. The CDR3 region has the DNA TGTGCCAGCAGTGAAAGGGACAGGCTCAGCACAGATACGCAGTATTTT.

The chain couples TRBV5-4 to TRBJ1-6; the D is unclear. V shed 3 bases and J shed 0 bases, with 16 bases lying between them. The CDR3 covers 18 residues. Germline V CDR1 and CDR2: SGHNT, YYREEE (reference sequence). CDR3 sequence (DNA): TGTGCCAGCAGCTGGCGCCGGGGTTGGAGCTCCTATAATTCACCCCTCCACTTT. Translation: CASSWRRGWSSYNSPLHF. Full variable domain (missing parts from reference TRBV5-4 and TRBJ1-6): ETGVTQSPTHLIKTRGQQVTLRCSSQSGHNTVSWYQQALGQGPQFIFQYYREEENGRGNFPPRFSGLQFPNYSSELNVNALELDDSALYLCASSWRRGWSSYNSPLHFGNGTRLTVT.

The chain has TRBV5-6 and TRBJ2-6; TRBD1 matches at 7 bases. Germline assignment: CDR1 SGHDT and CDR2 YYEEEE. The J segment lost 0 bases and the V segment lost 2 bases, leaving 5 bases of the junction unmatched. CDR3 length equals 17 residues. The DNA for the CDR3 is TGTGCCAGCAGCTTACAGGGACAGATCTCTGGGGCCAACGTCCTGACTTTC. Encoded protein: CASSLQGQISGANVLTF. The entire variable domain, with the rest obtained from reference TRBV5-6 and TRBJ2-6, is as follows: DAGVTQSPTHLIKTRGQQVTLRCSPKSGHDTVSWYQQALGQGPQFIFQYYEEEERQRGNFPDRFSGHQFPNYSSELNVNALLLGDSALYLCASSLQGQISGANVLTFGAGSRLTVL.

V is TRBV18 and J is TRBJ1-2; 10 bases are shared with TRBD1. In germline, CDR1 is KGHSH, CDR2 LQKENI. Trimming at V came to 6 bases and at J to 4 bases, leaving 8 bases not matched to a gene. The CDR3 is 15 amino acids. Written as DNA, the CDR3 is TGTGCCAGCTCCCGAAGGGACAGGGGTTCCTATGGCTACACCTTC. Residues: CASSRRDRGSYGYTF.

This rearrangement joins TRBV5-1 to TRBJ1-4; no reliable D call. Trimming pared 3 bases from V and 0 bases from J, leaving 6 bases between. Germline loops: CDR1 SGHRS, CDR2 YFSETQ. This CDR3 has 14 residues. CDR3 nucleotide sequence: TGCGCCAGCAGCTCCGTATCAACTAATGAAAAACTGTTTTTT. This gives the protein CASSSVSTNEKLFF. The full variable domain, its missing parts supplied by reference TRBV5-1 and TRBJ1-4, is KAGVTQTPRYLIKTRGQQVTLSCSPISGHRSVSWYQQTPGQGLQFLFEYFSETQRNKGNFPGRFSGRQFSNSRSEMNVSTLELGDSALYLCASSSVSTNEKLFFGSGTQLSVL.

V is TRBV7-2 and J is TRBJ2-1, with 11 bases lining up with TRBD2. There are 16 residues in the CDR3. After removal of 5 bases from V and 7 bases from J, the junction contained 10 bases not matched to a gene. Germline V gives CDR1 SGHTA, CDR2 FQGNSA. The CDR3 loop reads CASSPMTSGTENEQFF. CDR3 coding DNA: TGTGCCAGCAGCCCAATGACTAGCGGGACTGAGAATGAGCAGTTCTTC.

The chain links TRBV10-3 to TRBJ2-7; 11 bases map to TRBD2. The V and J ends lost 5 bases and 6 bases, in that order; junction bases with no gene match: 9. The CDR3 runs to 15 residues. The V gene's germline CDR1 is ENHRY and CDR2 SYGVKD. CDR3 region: CAISRLPTSGGEQYF. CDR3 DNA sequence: TGTGCCATCAGTCGATTACCTACTAGCGGGGGCGAGCAGTACTTC.

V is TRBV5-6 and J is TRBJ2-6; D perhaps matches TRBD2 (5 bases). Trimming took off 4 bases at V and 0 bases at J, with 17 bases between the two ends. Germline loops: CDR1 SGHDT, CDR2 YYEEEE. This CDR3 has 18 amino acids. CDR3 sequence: CASSRPGNFFSGANVLTF. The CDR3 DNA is TGTGCCAGCAGCCGCCCCGGGAACTTTTTCTCTGGGGCCAACGTCCTGACTTTC.

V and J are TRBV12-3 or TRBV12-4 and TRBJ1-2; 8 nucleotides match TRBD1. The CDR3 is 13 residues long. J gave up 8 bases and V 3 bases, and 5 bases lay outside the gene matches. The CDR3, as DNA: TGTGCCAGCAGTTTTACAGGGGGGAGAGGCTACACCTTC. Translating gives CASSFTGGRGYTF.

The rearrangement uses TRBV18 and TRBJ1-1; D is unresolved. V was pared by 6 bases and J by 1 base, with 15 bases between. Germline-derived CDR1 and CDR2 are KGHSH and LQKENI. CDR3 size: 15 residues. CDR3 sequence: CASSQLPAGNTEAFF. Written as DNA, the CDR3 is TGTGCCAGCTCCCAACTACCGGCGGGGAACACTGAAGCTTTCTTT.

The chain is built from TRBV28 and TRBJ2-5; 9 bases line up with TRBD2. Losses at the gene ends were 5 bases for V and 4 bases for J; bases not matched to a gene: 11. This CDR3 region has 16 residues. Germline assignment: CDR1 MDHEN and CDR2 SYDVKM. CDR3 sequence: CASSQRTSATRETQYF. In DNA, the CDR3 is TGTGCCAGCAGTCAAAGGACTAGCGCTACGAGAGAGACCCAGTACTTC.

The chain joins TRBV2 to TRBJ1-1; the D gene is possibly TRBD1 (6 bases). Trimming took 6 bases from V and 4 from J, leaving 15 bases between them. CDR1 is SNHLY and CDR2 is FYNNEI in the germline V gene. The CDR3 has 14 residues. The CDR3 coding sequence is TGTGCCAGCAGCCAAACAGGGTCAAGCACTGAAGCTTTCTTT. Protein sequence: CASSQTGSSTEAFF.

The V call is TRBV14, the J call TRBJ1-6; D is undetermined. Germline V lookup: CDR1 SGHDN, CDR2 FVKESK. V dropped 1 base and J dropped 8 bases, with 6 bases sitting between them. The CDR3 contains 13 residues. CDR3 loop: CASSQAGYSPLHF. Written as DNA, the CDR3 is TGTGCCAGCAGCCAAGCGGGTTATTCACCCCTCCACTTT.

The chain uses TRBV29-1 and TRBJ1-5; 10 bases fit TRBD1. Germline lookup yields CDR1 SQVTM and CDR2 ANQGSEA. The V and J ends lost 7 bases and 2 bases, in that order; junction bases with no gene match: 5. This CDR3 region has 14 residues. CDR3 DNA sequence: TGCAGCGCATCCGGGACAGGGGGCAATCAGCCCCAGCATTTT. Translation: CSASGTGGNQPQHF.